What follows describes a single TCR beta chain. No antigen is known for it. No clone much larger than this one lies a single base away; base qualities are absent. V drops 0 bases and J drops 8 bases, leaving 17 bases in between. CDR1 and CDR2, looked up from the germline V gene, are MGHRA and YSYEKL. From cysteine to phenylalanine, the CDR3 is 16 amino acids long. Only the CDR3 part of the read is kept: 48 bases, read in frame from the first base. The entry originates in a study of blood T cell repertoires in COVID-19 (dated by TCRdb to about 2020). At the level of the whole study: Samples covering the acute and convalescent phases of COVID-19 were provided by collaborators in the United States, Italy and Spain. The prospective study material was composed of cDNA or gDNA derived from T cells, B-cell-depleted T cells, or PBMCs. Deeply sampled blood TCRbeta repertoires from subjects exposed to, actively infected with, or recovered from COVID-19 were included in the dataset. A freely available public database, intended as a resource for researchers studying the immune response to SARS-CoV-2, is where the repertoires were released. The samples were drawn from the first 160 participants of the ongoing ImmuneRACE study and from about 1,200 subjects provided by 6 global collaborators. A de-identified subject ID, COVID-19 status, age in years and sex were almost always included in the sample metadata. Where available, HLA class I and class II types were obtained from metadata supplied by the sample provider rather than from assay-based typing.

The paper as a whole reports these results and caveats: How much clinical and demographic metadata was included differed by source and by participant, and the metadata was provided uncurated.

Each collaborating institution followed its own protocols to collect whole blood in K2EDTA tubes. Collaborator samples were shipped for TCRbeta analysis as frozen whole blood, isolated PBMCs, or DNA extracted from either sample type. The immunoSEQ Assay, a bias-controlled multiplex PCR, was used to amplify TCRbeta CDR3 regions from genomic DNA. Turning to the authors' computational methods: Within the assay, amplification of reference gene primers was used to estimate how many nucleated cells each sample contained. Sequence reads were collapsed and filtered to measure the absolute abundance of every unique TCRbeta CDR3 rearrangement. For each sample, productive Simpson clonality was calculated as the square root of Simpson's diversity index across productive rearrangements. TCRdb limited this immuneACCESS table to in-frame rearrangements with V and J called. A share of clones is missing; checked studies link under half to unresolved V genes, and the rest is unexplained. V and J calls and clone size are as listed in that table; D and trimming were resolved from the DNA. The sample table records under 300,000 clones; just under 85% of these occur just once. Clones ranked in the top ten supply around 6.4% of the sample.

The specimen was peripheral blood. Rearrangement joined TRBV4-1 to TRBJ2-1, with a weak D call of TRBD1 (6 bases match). The TCR originated in a woman aged 55-70 years with active or convalescent COVID-19. The sequence in DNA is TGCGCCAGCAGCCAAGACGCAGGGGCGGGTGCAGATGAGCAGTTCTTC. Translated, it gives CASSQDAGAGADEQFF.